What follows is one T cell receptor (beta chain) and its context. The antigen is unknown. The table came from immunoSEQ multiplex PCR; TCRdb's copy has only in-frame clones and leaves some out. The table records roughly 330,000 clones, roughly nine tenths of them present only once. Germline lookup yields CDR1 LNHDA and CDR2 SQIVND (reference sequence). V was trimmed by 3 bases and J by 3 bases, leaving 6 bases between them. CDR3 length equals 12 residues. This entry comes from a study of cytomegalovirus exposure and HLA in healthy donors. Overall study results and limits: According to a subsequent analysis, TCR clusters identified in the first cohort showed a tendency to co-occur across the 100 to 150 validation repertoires.

The sequencing input was PBMCs. The genes are TRBV19 and TRBJ2-7; perhaps D is TRBD1 or TRBD2 (5 bases each). The clonotype comes from a young woman in good health and CMV-seropositive. CDR3 protein: CASSIGGYEQYF. The DNA of the CDR3 is TGTGCCAGTAGTATTGGGGGCTACGAGCAGTACTTC. Variable domain in full (rest from reference TRBV19 and TRBJ2-7): DGGITQSPKYLFRKEGQNVTLSCEQNLNHDAMYWYRQDPGQGLRLIYYSQIVNDFQKGDIAEGYSVSREKKESFPLTVTSAQKNPTAFYLCASSIGGYEQYFGPGTRLTVT.